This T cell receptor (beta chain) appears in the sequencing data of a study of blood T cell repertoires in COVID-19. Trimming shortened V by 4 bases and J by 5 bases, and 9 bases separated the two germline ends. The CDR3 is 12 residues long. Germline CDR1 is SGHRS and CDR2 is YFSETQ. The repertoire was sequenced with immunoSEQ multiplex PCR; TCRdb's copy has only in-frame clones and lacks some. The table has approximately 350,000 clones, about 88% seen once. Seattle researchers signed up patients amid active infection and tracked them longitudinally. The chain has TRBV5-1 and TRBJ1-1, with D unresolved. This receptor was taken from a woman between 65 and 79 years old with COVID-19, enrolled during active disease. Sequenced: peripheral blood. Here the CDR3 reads CASSRGGTEAFF. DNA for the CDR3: TGCGCCAGCAGCCGAGGTGGTACTGAAGCTTTCTTT.